The 32 T cell receptor beta chains reported below all come from one sample, sequenced in a study of blood T cell repertoires in COVID-19. Produced via immunoSEQ multiplex PCR; TCRdb's table is partial and in-frame only. The sample lists tens of thousands of clones, roughly nine tenths occurring once. The sequencing sample was made of peripheral blood. The receptor set was obtained from a woman in her 70s with active COVID-19.

The V call is TRBV7-9, the J call TRBJ1-3; D is uncertain. The V and J ends lost 5 bases and 1 base respectively, with 12 bases between them. CDR3 length equals 15 residues. Germline V gene lookup returns CDR1 SEHNR and CDR2 FQNEAQ (reference sequence). CDR3 nucleotides: TGTGCCAGCAGCCCCCGCCCGAGGTCTGGAAACACCATATATTTT. Amino acids: CASSPRPRSGNTIYF.

This chain uses TRBV15 with TRBJ1-6; unclear D gene. CDR3 length equals 14 residues. V shed 2 bases and J shed 13 bases, with 15 bases lying between them. Germline-derived CDR1 and CDR2 are LNHNV and YYDKDF (reference sequence). This chain's CDR3 is CATSRPSKGVPLHF. Written as DNA, the CDR3 is TGTGCCACCAGCAGACCAAGTAAAGGAGTCCCCCTCCACTTT.

The V gene is TRBV5-1, the J gene TRBJ2-7; 9 nucleotides line up with TRBD1. J gave up 6 bases and V 0 bases, and 4 bases lay outside the gene matches. This CDR3 comprises 14 residues. Germline CDR1 SGHRS, CDR2 YFSETQ. CDR3 coding DNA: TGCGCCAGCAGCTTGGATGGACAGGGGTCCGAGCAGTACTTC. Its protein product is CASSLDGQGSEQYF.

This chain joins TRBV7-9 and TRBJ1-5, with D possibly being TRBD1 (5 bases). The CDR3 has 16 amino acids. V lost 4 bases, J lost 9 bases, and 22 bases lay in between. CDR1 is SEHNR, CDR2 FQNEAQ, per germline (reference sequence). The CDR3 nucleotides read TGTGCCAGCAGCTCGGACACACTCTCGCTAAGGCGGCCCCAGCATTTT. It yields the protein CASSSDTLSLRRPQHF.

V is TRBV3-1 (or the pseudogene TRBV3-2) and J is TRBJ1-2; 7 bases align to TRBD1. Losses at the gene ends were 4 bases for V and 6 bases for J; bases not matched to a gene: 2. This CDR3 is built from 12 residues. CDR1 is LGHDT and CDR2 is YNNKEL in the germline V gene (reference sequence). CDR3 DNA: TGTGCCAGCAGCCCGACAGGGAATGGCTACACCTTC. It yields the protein CASSPTGNGYTF.

In DNA form, the CDR3 reads TGTGCCAGCAGCTTTCAGTCCCAGGGAGATACGCAGTATTTT. It yields the protein CASSFQSQGDTQYF. This chain joins TRBV5-5 and TRBJ2-3; maybe TRBD1 (5 bases). The germline V gene encodes CDR1 SGHKS and CDR2 YYEKEE (reference sequence). This CDR3 comprises 14 residues. Trimming removed 2 bases from V and 5 bases from J, with 12 bases in between.

CDR3 nucleotides: TGTGCCAGCAGCAAGGGACTAGCGGGACAAGAGACCCAGTACTTC. It codes for CASSKGLAGQETQYF. J is TRBJ2-5 and V is TRBV5-4; TRBD2 matches 13 bases. V dropped 4 bases and J dropped 2; count of bases not matched to a gene: 2. This CDR3 region has 15 residues. The germline V gene has CDR1 SGHNT and CDR2 YYREEE (reference sequence). The variable domain in full, with the rest retrieved from reference TRBV5-4 and TRBJ2-5, is ETGVTQSPTHLIKTRGQQVTLRCSSQSGHNTVSWYQQALGQGPQFIFQYYREEENGRGNFPPRFSGLQFPNYSSELNVNALELDDSALYLCASSKGLAGQETQYFGPGTRLLVL.

This clone was recorded a few times. The chain combines TRBV19 with TRBJ2-7; the match to TRBD1 covers 10 bases. Germline CDR1 LNHDA, CDR2 SQIVND (reference sequence). V lost 8 bases to trimming and J lost 0 bases; unmatched junction nucleotides: 7. The CDR3 loop spans 15 amino acids. The CDR3 loop is CASATTGGVSYEQYF. For the CDR3, the DNA is TGTGCCAGTGCTACGACAGGGGGCGTCTCCTACGAGCAGTACTTC.

The rearrangement links TRBV5-6 to TRBJ2-3, with a possible D match to TRBD1 (6 bases). From germline, CDR1 is SGHDT and CDR2 YYEEEE. Trimming cost V 5 bases and J 4 bases, with 17 bases left between them. The CDR3 runs 15 residues. This CDR3 reads CASSLRQVYSDTQYF. For the CDR3, the DNA is TGTGCCAGCAGTTTACGACAGGTGTATTCAGATACGCAGTATTTT.

The chain combines TRBV30 with TRBJ2-5; D might be TRBD1 (6 bases). Germline V gene lookup returns CDR1 GTSNPN and CDR2 SVGIG (reference sequence). The length of the CDR3 is 13 residues. Trimming took off 0 bases at V and 5 bases at J, with 10 bases between the two ends. CDR3 nucleotide sequence: TGTGCCTGGAGTGTACAGGGTGGCGAGACCCAGTACTTC. This gives the protein CAWSVQGGETQYF.

The chain has TRBV7-2 and TRBJ2-1, with 9 bases that match TRBD2. The J segment lost 7 bases and the V segment lost 4 bases, leaving 11 bases of the junction unmatched. The CDR3 length is 16 residues. Germline loops: CDR1 SGHTA, CDR2 FQGNSA. The CDR3 reads CASSSLSGRPGNEQFF. DNA of the CDR3: TGTGCCAGCAGCTCCCTCAGCGGGAGGCCGGGAAATGAGCAGTTCTTC. The whole variable domain, filled in from reference TRBV7-2 and TRBJ2-1, reads GAGVSQSPSNKVTEKGKDVELRCDPISGHTALYWYRQSLGQGLEFLIYFQGNSAPDKSGLPSDRFSAERTGGSVSTLTIQRTQQEDSAVYLCASSSLSGRPGNEQFFGPGTRLTVL.

J is TRBJ2-7 and V is TRBV27, with TRBD1 matching over 9 bases. Germline CDR1 MNHEY, CDR2 SMNVEV (reference sequence). Losses at the gene ends were 5 bases for V and 7 bases for J; bases not matched to a gene: 3. This CDR3 is 12 amino acids long. Written as DNA, the CDR3 is TGTGCCAGCAGTACAGGGGGCTGGGAGCAGTACTTC. It encodes CASSTGGWEQYF.

This clone was found once. The chain recombines TRBV28 with TRBJ1-2; 9 positions agree with TRBD1. Per the germline V gene, CDR1 is MDHEN and CDR2 is SYDVKM. The CDR3 spans 14 residues. The V segment lost 3 bases and the J segment 4 bases; nucleotides outside the gene matches: 3. The CDR3 region is CASSFADRGYGYTF. The CDR3 DNA reads TGTGCCAGCAGTTTCGCGGACAGGGGCTATGGCTACACCTTC.

CDR3 region: CASSFRGGLAGETQYF. The CDR3 region has the DNA TGTGCCAGCAGCTTTAGAGGGGGACTAGCGGGAGAGACCCAGTACTTC. The gene calls are TRBV11-2 and TRBJ2-5; 12 positions agree with TRBD2. V trimming: 3 bases; J trimming: 4 bases; junction bases outside the gene matches: 6. CDR1 is SGHAT and CDR2 is FQNNGV in the germline V gene. This CDR3 comprises 16 residues.

The chain uses TRBV3-1 (or the pseudogene TRBV3-2) and TRBJ2-7, with TRBD2 identical over 10 bases. The CDR3 loop spans 17 amino acids. V lost 2 bases to trimming and J lost 5 bases; unmatched junction nucleotides: 12. The germline V gene encodes CDR1 LGHDT and CDR2 YNNKEL (reference sequence). CDR3 protein: CASSQTTLAGEGDEQYF. Written as DNA, the CDR3 is TGTGCCAGCAGCCAAACCACCCTAGCGGGAGAAGGCGACGAGCAGTACTTC.

The chain links TRBV5-1 to TRBJ2-2; a possible D gene is TRBD2 (5 bases). The CDR3 covers 16 residues. Germline CDR1 SGHRS, CDR2 YFSETQ. V was trimmed by 0 bases and J by 2 bases, leaving 11 bases between them. CDR3 sequence: CASSLVGLANTGELFF. CDR3 coding DNA: TGCGCCAGCAGCTTGGTTGGACTGGCCAACACCGGGGAGCTGTTTTTT.

The V and J genes are TRBV4-1 and TRBJ2-7; perhaps TRBD2 as D (5 bases). Trimming took off 2 bases at V and 6 bases at J, with 14 bases between the two ends. The CDR3 covers 14 residues. Germline V gives CDR1 MGHRA, CDR2 YSYEKL. The CDR3 DNA sequence: TGCGCCAGCAGCCAACAGAACCGGGCGGGCGAGCAGTACTTC. This codes for CASSQQNRAGEQYF.

The chain combines TRBV6-5 with TRBJ1-5; 10 nucleotides agree with TRBD1. Germline lookup yields CDR1 MNHEY and CDR2 SVGAGI. J lost 5 bases, V lost 10 bases, and 11 bases had no gene match. The CDR3 is 15 residues long. The CDR3 bases are TGTGCCATCAAGACCGGGACAGGGGAAGATCAGCCCCAGCATTTT. This gives the protein CAIKTGTGEDQPQHF.

The chain recombines TRBV28 with TRBJ2-7; D might be TRBD1 (5 bases). The germline gives CDR1 MDHEN, CDR2 SYDVKM. The CDR3 spans 13 residues. V was pared by 8 bases and J by 2 bases, with 13 bases between. The chain's CDR3 is CASGAAGTYEQYF. CDR3 coding DNA: TGTGCCAGCGGGGCAGCTGGGACCTACGAGCAGTACTTC.

The V call is TRBV19, the J call TRBJ2-7; maybe TRBD2 (5 bases). Germline V lookup: CDR1 LNHDA, CDR2 SQIVND (reference sequence). The CDR3 extends over 13 amino acids. V lost 5 bases and J 3 bases, leaving 11 bases between the germline ends. The CDR3 DNA reads as TGTGCCAGTAGTGTTTTGGGGAGCTACGAGCAGTACTTC. It specifies CASSVLGSYEQYF.

The chain joins TRBV7-2 to TRBJ2-7; 9 bases are shared with TRBD1. CDR1 SGHTA and CDR2 FQGNSA come from the germline V gene. The V and J ends lost 5 bases and 3 bases, in that order; junction bases with no gene match: 11. CDR3 size: 16 residues. The CDR3 spells CASSLSGTGIVYEQYF. The CDR3 region has the DNA TGTGCCAGCAGCCTATCGGGGACAGGGATCGTCTACGAGCAGTACTTC.

The V call is TRBV25-1, the J call TRBJ2-7; 10 positions agree with TRBD1. Germline CDR1 reads MGHDK; CDR2 reads SYGVNS. This CDR3 contains 15 residues. V lost 3 bases, J lost 3 bases, and 5 bases stayed unmatched. CDR3 bases: TGTGCCAGCAGTGACGCCGGGACAGGGGACTACGAGCAGTACTTC. As protein: CASSDAGTGDYEQYF.

Note on this clone: An end of the junction does not agree with germline; a read error may underlie this. The chain combines TRBV30 with TRBJ2-1, with a possible D match to TRBD1 (6 bases). The CDR3 length is 14 residues. From germline, CDR1 is GTSNPN and CDR2 SVGIG (reference sequence). The CDR3 loop is CAGREDSSYNEQFF. The CDR3 DNA sequence: TGTGCCGGGAGAGAGGACAGCTCCTACAATGAGCAGTTCTTC.

This chain connects TRBV9 to TRBJ2-5; TRBD1 matches at 8 bases. CDR1 SGDLS and CDR2 YYNGEE come from the germline V gene. This CDR3 is built from 15 residues. The junction had 7 bases not matched to a gene; V was cut back by 3 bases and J by 3 bases. The CDR3 bases are TGTGCCAGCAGCGCCCGGACAGGGATTGAAGAGACCCAGTACTTC. Encoded protein: CASSARTGIEETQYF.

CDR3 sequence: CASSVGFTGLPGDIQYF. The CDR3 bases are TGTGCCAGCAGCGTAGGTTTCACCGGACTGCCGGGGGACATTCAGTACTTC. This sequence joins TRBV9 and TRBJ2-4, with TRBD2 as a possible D gene (6 bases). This CDR3 is built from 17 residues. Germline V gives CDR1 SGDLS, CDR2 YYNGEE. V was pared by 0 bases and J by 8 bases, with 21 bases between. Together with reference TRBV9 and TRBJ2-4, the CDR3 gives the full variable domain: DSGVTQTPKHLITATGQRVTLRCSPRSGDLSVYWYQQSLDQGLQFLIQYYNGEERAKGNILERFSAQQFPDLHSELNLSSLELGDSALYFCASSVGFTGLPGDIQYFGAGTRLSVL.

The chain uses TRBV7-3 and TRBJ2-5; D gene ambiguous. The CDR3 length is 13 residues. The germline V and J ends were trimmed by 2 bases and 4 bases, with 8 bases remaining between them. CDR1 and CDR2 (germline): SGHTA, FQGTGA. This CDR3 reads CASSLGRLETQYF. CDR3 DNA sequence: TGTGCCAGCAGCTTAGGCCGCCTAGAGACCCAGTACTTC.

The V gene is TRBV4-1, the J gene TRBJ2-5; D might be TRBD1 (7 bases). The CDR3 contains 17 residues. Trimming cost V 1 base and J 5 bases, with 20 bases left between them. Per germline, CDR1 MGHRA and CDR2 YSYEKL. The DNA of the CDR3 is TGCGCCAGCAGCCAAGGTCCGCGGGGACAGTCCGAGGAGACCCAGTACTTC. Protein: CASSQGPRGQSEETQYF.

The rearrangement uses TRBV11-1 and TRBJ2-7, with 9 bases matching TRBD2. This CDR3 has 15 residues. V lost 5 bases to trimming and J lost 0 bases; unmatched junction nucleotides: 5. The germline CDR1 and CDR2 sequences are SGHAT and FQDESV (reference sequence). The CDR3 DNA reads as TGTGCCAGCAGCACGGCTAGCGGGGACTCCTACGAGCAGTACTTC. It encodes CASSTASGDSYEQYF.

The gene calls are TRBV7-8 and TRBJ1-1; D is ambiguous. V shed 0 bases and J shed 5 bases, with 13 bases lying between them. The CDR3 runs to 15 residues. In germline, CDR1 is SGHVS, CDR2 FQNEAQ. CDR3 region: CASSLASGPWTEAFF. As DNA, the CDR3 is TGTGCCAGCAGCTTAGCCTCAGGCCCGTGGACTGAAGCTTTCTTT.

In DNA, the CDR3 is TGTGCCAGCAGTGACGTAGCCGCCCCCCCCCGGGCTTTCTTT. This encodes CASSDVAAPPRAFF. The chain recombines TRBV2 with TRBJ1-1; D call uncertain. This CDR3 contains 14 residues. Trimming removed 3 bases at V and 11 bases at J, with 19 bases between. Germline V gene data show CDR1 as SNHLY and CDR2 as FYNNEI.

V gene TRBV9 combines with J gene TRBJ1-4; D not resolved. CDR3 length: 15 residues. The ends were cut back, 3 bases at V and 3 bases at J, with 12 bases in the middle. The germline V gene encodes CDR1 SGDLS and CDR2 YYNGEE. The DNA of the CDR3 is TGTGCCAGCAGCGCGTACAGCAAGCCTAATGAAAAACTGTTTTTT. It translates to CASSAYSKPNEKLFF.

The chain uses TRBV7-3 and TRBJ2-1; D is possibly TRBD2 (6 bases). This CDR3 contains 16 residues. CDR1 is SGHTA and CDR2 is FQGTGA in the germline V gene. The germline V and J ends were trimmed by 5 bases and 3 bases, with 17 bases remaining between them. CDR3 DNA: TGTGCCAGCAGCCTATCCTCGCTAGCGCACTACAATGAGCAGTTCTTC. Its translation is CASSLSSLAHYNEQFF. Filled out from reference TRBV7-3 and TRBJ2-1, the complete variable domain reads GAGVSQTPSNKVTEKGKYVELRCDPISGHTALYWYRQSLGQGPEFLIYFQGTGAADDSGLPNDRFFAVRPEGSVSTLKIQRTERGDSAVYLCASSLSSLAHYNEQFFGPGTRLTVL.